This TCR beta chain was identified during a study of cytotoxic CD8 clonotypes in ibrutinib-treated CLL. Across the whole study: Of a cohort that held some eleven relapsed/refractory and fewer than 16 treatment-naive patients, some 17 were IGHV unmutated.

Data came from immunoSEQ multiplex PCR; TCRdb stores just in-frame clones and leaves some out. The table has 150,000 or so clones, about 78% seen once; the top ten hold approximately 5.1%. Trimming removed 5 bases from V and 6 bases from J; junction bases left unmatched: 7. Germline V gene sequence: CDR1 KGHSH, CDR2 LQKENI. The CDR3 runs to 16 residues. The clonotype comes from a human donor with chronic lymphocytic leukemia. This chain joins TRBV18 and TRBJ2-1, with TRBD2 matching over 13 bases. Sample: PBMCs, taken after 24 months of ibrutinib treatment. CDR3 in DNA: TGTGCCAGCTCATTCACCGGGACTAGCGGGGCCAATGAGCAGTTCTTC. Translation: CASSFTGTSGANEQFF. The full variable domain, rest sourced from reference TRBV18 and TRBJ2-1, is NAGVMQNPRHLVRRRGQEARLRCSPMKGHSHVYWYRQLPEEGLKFMVYLQKENIIDESGMPKERFSAEFPKEGPSILRIQQVVRGDSAAYFCASSFTGTSGANEQFFGPGTRLTVL.